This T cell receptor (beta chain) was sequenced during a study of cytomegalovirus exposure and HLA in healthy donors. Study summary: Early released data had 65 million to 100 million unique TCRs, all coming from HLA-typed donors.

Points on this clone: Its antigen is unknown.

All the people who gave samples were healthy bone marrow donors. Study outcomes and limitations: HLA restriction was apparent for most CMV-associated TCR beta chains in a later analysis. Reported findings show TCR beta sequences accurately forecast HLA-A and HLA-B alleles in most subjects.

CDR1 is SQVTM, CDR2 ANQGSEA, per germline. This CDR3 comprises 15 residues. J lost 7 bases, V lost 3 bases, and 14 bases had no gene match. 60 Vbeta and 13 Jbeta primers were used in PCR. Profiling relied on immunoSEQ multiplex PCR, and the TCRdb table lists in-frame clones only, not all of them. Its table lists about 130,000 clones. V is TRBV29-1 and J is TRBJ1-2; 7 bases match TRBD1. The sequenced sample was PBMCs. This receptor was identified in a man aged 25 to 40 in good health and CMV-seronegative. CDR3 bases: TGCAGCGTTGACGGACAGGAGGGGGCAGGAGGTGGCTACACCTTC. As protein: CSVDGQEGAGGGYTF. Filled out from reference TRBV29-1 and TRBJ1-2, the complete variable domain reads SAVISQKPSRDICQRGTSLTIQCQVDSQVTMMFWYRQQPGQSLTLIATANQGSEATYESGFVIDKFPISRPNLTFSTLTVSNMSPEDSSIYLCSVDGQEGAGGGYTFGSGTRLTVV.